This T cell receptor (beta chain) was documented in a study of blood T cell repertoires in COVID-19 (dated by TCRdb to 2020 to 2021). Regarding the study in general: Samples covering the acute and convalescent phases of COVID-19 were provided by collaborators in the United States, Italy and Spain. The prospective study material was composed of cDNA or gDNA derived from T cells, B-cell-depleted T cells, or PBMCs. The dataset comprised deeply sampled blood TCRbeta repertoires from subjects exposed to, actively infected with, or recovered from COVID-19. The repertoires were made available in a free public database intended to serve as a resource for research on the immune response to SARS-CoV-2. Samples came from the ongoing ImmuneRACE study (first 160 participants) plus 1,254 subjects from 6 global collaborators. The sample metadata nearly always contained a de-identified subject ID, COVID-19 status, age in years and sex. Where HLA class I and class II types were available, the types were taken from metadata supplied by the sample provider, not from assay-based typing. Here is what the overall study found, with its caveats: The quantity of clinical and demographic metadata differed by source and by participant and was supplied without curation.

As for this clone: Its target antigen remains unknown. Per-nucleotide qualities are absent, and no much larger clonotype sits a single base away.

The immunoSEQ Assay, a bias-controlled multiplex PCR, was used to amplify TCRbeta CDR3 regions from genomic DNA. On the study's bioinformatics: The number of nucleated cells in each sample was estimated by amplification of reference gene primers within the assay. Sequence reads were collapsed and filtered to measure the absolute abundance of every unique TCRbeta CDR3 rearrangement. Productive Simpson clonality was computed per sample as the square root of Simpson's diversity index over productive rearrangements. Sourced from immuneACCESS, this table was stored by TCRdb with only in-frame sequences that have V and J called. A share of the clones is absent; for the studies checked, an unresolved V gene accounts for under half, and the remainder has no known explanation. V and J calls and clone size are as listed in that table; D and trimming were resolved from the DNA. The sample yields 140,000 to 150,000 clones; about 88% were counted once. Jointly, the top ten make up approximately 2.5% of the sample.

Germline trimming: 2 bases from V, 6 bases from J; junction bases outside gene matches: 10. The cysteine opens and the phenylalanine closes a CDR3 of 17 amino acids. Left in the record is the CDR3 DNA by itself, 51 bases read in frame from the first base. CDR1 and CDR2, looked up from the germline V gene, are SGHTA and FQGTGA. One collaborating source in Seattle enrolled patients while the patients were actively infected and followed the patients over time throughout the course of disease. Each collaborating institution followed its own protocols to collect whole blood in K2EDTA tubes. For TCRbeta analysis, collaborators shipped samples in one of three forms: frozen whole blood, isolated PBMCs, or DNA extracted from either of those sample types.

This receptor was identified in a human donor with COVID-19, enrolled during active disease. The donor label of this sample is uncertain. This sequence uses TRBV7-3 and TRBJ2-3, with TRBD2 identical over 11 junction bases. The sample was peripheral blood. The CDR3 sequence is CASSLVPTSGRADTQYF. The DNA sequence is given as TGTGCCAGCAGCTTAGTTCCTACTAGCGGGAGAGCGGATACGCAGTATTTT.